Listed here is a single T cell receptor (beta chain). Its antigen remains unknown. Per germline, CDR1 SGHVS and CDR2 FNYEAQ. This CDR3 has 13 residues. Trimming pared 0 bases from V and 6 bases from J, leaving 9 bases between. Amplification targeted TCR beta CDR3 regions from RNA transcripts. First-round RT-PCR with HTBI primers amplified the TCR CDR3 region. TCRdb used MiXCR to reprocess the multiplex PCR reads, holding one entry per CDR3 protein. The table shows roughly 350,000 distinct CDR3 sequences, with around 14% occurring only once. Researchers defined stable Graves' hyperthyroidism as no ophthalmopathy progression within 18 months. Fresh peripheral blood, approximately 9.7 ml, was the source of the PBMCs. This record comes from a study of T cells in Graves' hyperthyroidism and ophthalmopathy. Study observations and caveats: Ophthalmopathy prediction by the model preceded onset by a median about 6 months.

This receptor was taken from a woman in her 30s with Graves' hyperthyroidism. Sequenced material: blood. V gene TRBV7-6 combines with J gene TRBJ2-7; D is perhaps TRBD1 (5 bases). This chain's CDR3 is CASSLAGAIEQYF. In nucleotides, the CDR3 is TGTGCCAGCAGCTTAGCTGGGGCCATCGAGCAGTACTTC.